This T cell receptor (beta chain) was obtained from a study of regulatory T cells in long-lasting Graves disease. Study as a whole: Prior antithyroid drug treatment in newly diagnosed Graves' patients lasted under 3 months. Findings and caveats of the study: Relative to newly diagnosed Graves' patients, persistent ones had lower TCR diversity. Segments TRBV28, TRBJ1-2 and TRBJ2-5 showed preferential usage in persistent disease.

Assembly of TCR beta libraries relied on iRepertoire HTBI primers together with Arm-PCR of CDR3 regions. In the original analysis: Identified across the samples were around 62 TRBV segments and around 14 TRBJ segments. MiXCR, applied by TCRdb to the multiplex PCR reads, yields one record per CDR3 protein. The V and J calls reflect TCRdb's pipeline rather than the authors' work. Among some 250,000 distinct CDR3 sequences listed, about 16% were seen once. Trimming shortened V by 6 bases and J by 7 bases, and 9 bases separated the two germline ends. The CDR3 spans 12 residues. The V gene's germline CDR1 is MNHEY and CDR2 SVGEGT. The table lists this clonotype with a few counts. Its antigen is undetermined. As for time point: newly diagnosed GD, antithyroid drugs for less than 3 months. Preparation of the TCR library used RNA extracted from PBMCs.

The sample here was peripheral blood mononuclear cells (PBMCs), taken at new diagnosis, from a patient treated with antithyroid drugs. This clonotype originated in a female donor with Graves disease. The gene calls are TRBV6-2 or TRBV6-3 and TRBJ1-4; D unresolved. In DNA, the CDR3 is TGTGCCAGCAGCTGGGAGGGTGAAAAACTGTTTTTT. This sequence encodes CASSWEGEKLFF.